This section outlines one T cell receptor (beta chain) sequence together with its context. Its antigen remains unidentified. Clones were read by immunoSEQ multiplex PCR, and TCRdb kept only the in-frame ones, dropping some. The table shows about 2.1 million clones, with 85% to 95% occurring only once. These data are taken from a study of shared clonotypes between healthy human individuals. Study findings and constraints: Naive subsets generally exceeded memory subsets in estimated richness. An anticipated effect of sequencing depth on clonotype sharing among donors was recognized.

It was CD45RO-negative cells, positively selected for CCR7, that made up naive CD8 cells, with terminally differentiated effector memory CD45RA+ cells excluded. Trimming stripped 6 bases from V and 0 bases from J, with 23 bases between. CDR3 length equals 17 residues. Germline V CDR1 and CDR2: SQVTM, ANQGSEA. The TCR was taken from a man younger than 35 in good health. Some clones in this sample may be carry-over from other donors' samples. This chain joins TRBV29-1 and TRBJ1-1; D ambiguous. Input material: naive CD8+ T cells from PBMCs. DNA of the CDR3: TGCAGCGTCGCCAGGACGGTCACCATTCGTATGAACACTGAAGCTTTCTTT. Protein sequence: CSVARTVTIRMNTEAFF.